This T cell receptor beta chain was retrieved from a study of OX40 agonist ivuxolimab in advanced cancers. Study at large: Partial responses occurred in Three dose-escalation patients, one with hepatocellular carcinoma and two with cutaneous melanoma.

Data came from immunoSEQ multiplex PCR; TCRdb stores just in-frame clones and leaves some out. Here the sample spans about 35,000 clones, roughly 84% being singletons. Study outcomes and limitations: Both CD4+ and CD8+ T cell populations in blood had undergone clonal expansion by week 6 at 0.1 to 3.0 mg/kg.

Sampling times: baseline, cycle 4 day 1, cycle 7 day 1. The CDR3 spans 14 residues. V was trimmed by 1 base and J by 0 bases, leaving 7 bases between them. Per germline, CDR1 SGHDT and CDR2 YYEEEE. As regards this clone: Its antigen is currently unknown.

The chain joins TRBV5-6 to TRBJ1-2; D is ambiguous. The TCR sequence derives from an adult with an advanced solid tumor such as melanoma, head and neck, liver or kidney cancer. The sequencing used CD4+ or CD8+ T cells sorted from blood, collected in a trial of the OX40 agonist ivuxolimab. The CDR3 DNA sequence: TGTGCCAGCAGCTTGTCTCTACCTAACTATGGCTACACCTTC. Translation: CASSLSLPNYGYTF.